This entry features one T cell receptor (beta chain) sequence. This specimen belongs to a study of blood T cell repertoires in COVID-19. Study summary: Sites across the United States, Italy and Spain contributed samples from acute and convalescent COVID-19. T cells, B-cell-depleted T cells, or PBMCs supplied cDNA or gDNA.

CDR1 and CDR2 (germline): MDHEN, SYDVKM. V lost 5 bases, J lost 0 bases, and 8 bases stayed unmatched. This CDR3 has 16 amino acids. Original processing methods: Using reference gene primer amplification, nucleated cell counts were estimated. Measured with immunoSEQ multiplex PCR; TCRdb has only the in-frame clones, and not every one. V, J and clone size were drawn from that table, and D and trimming were deduced from the DNA. The table lists about 280,000 clones, approximately 83% of them singletons. The sequenced material came from peripheral blood. This sequence joins TRBV28 and TRBJ2-7; TRBD2 aligns across 9 bases. The clonotype originates from a woman younger than 45 who had recovered from COVID-19. The CDR3 region is CASSGGTSQTSYEQYF. The CDR3 nucleotides are TGTGCCAGCAGTGGAGGGACTAGCCAAACCTCCTACGAGCAGTACTTC. The full variable domain, completed using reference TRBV28 and TRBJ2-7, is DVKVTQSSRYLVKRTGEKVFLECVQDMDHENMFWYRQDPGLGLRLIYFSYDVKMKEKGDIPEGYSVSREKKERFSLILESASTNQTSMYLCASSGGTSQTSYEQYFGPGTRLTVT.